What follows is one T cell receptor (beta chain) and its context. This specimen belongs to a study of blood T cell repertoires in COVID-19. About the research overall: The study drew acute and convalescent COVID-19 samples from the United States, Italy and Spain. The cDNA or gDNA used as material had been derived from T cells, B-cell-depleted T cells, or PBMCs.

Generated by immunoSEQ multiplex PCR, the TCRdb table keeps only in-frame clones and is missing some. The sample includes under 150,000 clones, approximately 85% of them seen just once. The CDR3 totals 15 residues. The V gene lost 6 bases and the J gene lost 5 bases, with 17 bases spanning the gap. CDR1 is MNHEY and CDR2 is SVGAGI in the germline V gene. The source of this sequence is a woman aged 60-70 years with COVID-19, enrolled during active disease. Sequencing was performed on peripheral blood. The V call is TRBV6-5, the J call TRBJ1-5; D call uncertain. The CDR3 nucleotides read TGTGCCAGCAGATGGGAGTTTGGAGCTTATCAGCCCCAGCATTTT. Encoded protein: CASRWEFGAYQPQHF.